The clone carrying this TCR beta chain turned up a few times. The antigen is unknown. This specimen comes from a study of human T cells and chemical hapten exposure. Study-wide points: DPC sensitization did not alter TCRs above 1 in 1000 frequency.

The germline CDR1 and CDR2 sequences are MDHEN and SYDVKM. The CDR3 is 14 amino acids. With 5 bases removed from V and 0 bases from J, the gap between germline ends came to 9 bases. Via MiXCR, TCRdb re-called the RACE reads, giving one row per CDR3 protein. In the table there are more than 95,000 distinct CDR3 sequences, 25% to 30% of which are singletons. Time point in this sample: patch test 3, about 24 weeks after DPC sensitization. Treatment defined: therapeutic diphenylcyclopropenone sensitization with weekly scalp DPC. Participating donors were patients with alopecia, aged 18 to 70 years, considered appropriate candidates for DPC.

V gene TRBV28 combines with J gene TRBJ2-3; perhaps TRBD2 as D (6 bases). Here the sequenced sample was whole blood, taken in connection with sensitization to the hapten diphenylcyclopropenone (DPC). The TCR comes from a man aged 35 to 55 with alopecia areata. Some clones in this sample may be carry-over from other donors' samples. The CDR3 sequence is CASSLSGSTDTQYF. The DNA of the CDR3 is TGTGCCAGCAGTCTTAGCGGAAGCACAGATACGCAGTATTTT.